Shown below are 24 T cell receptor beta chains from a single sample sequenced in a study of blood T cells in healthy people across ages. Primed by a sample-barcoded 5' primer and a J-beta primer mix, a second PCR proceeded for 7 to 11 cycles. MiXCR, run by TCRdb on the 5' RACE reads, gives a single entry per CDR3 protein. The sample has 850,000 or so distinct CDR3 sequences, less than 35% seen once. The sample consisted of blood. Receptors originate from a woman of 80 years or more in good health.

The chain couples TRBV5-1 to TRBJ1-6; D unclear. This CDR3 contains 14 residues. V was cut by 0 bases and J by 13 bases, with 14 bases left in between. Germline CDR1 is SGHRS and CDR2 is YFSETQ. The CDR3 reads CASSLDLQERPLHF. The CDR3, as DNA: TGCGCCAGCAGCTTGGATTTGCAGGAGCGTCCCCTCCACTTT.

This clonotype has only a few counts. The genes are TRBV20-1 and TRBJ1-2, with D possibly TRBD1 on 6 matching bases. The CDR3 consists of 13 residues. The V gene lost 3 bases and the J gene lost 5 bases, with 13 bases spanning the gap. Germline lookup yields CDR1 DFQATT and CDR2 SNEGSKA (reference sequence). CDR3 residues: CSARDPGQYGYTF. The CDR3 DNA sequence: TGCAGTGCTAGGGACCCTGGACAGTATGGCTACACCTTC.

This clonotype was seen once. This chain uses TRBV16 with TRBJ2-3, with 8 bases that match TRBD2. Looked up from germline, CDR1 is KGHSY and CDR2 is FQNENV. This CDR3 has 16 residues. Unmatched junction bases numbered 11, after V lost 4 bases and J lost 5 bases. CDR3 in DNA: TGTGCCAGCAGCCTTCCGTTTCGGGGGGGCGGAGATACGCAGTATTTT. Translated, it gives CASSLPFRGGGDTQYF. Full variable domain (remainder filled in from reference TRBV16 and TRBJ2-3): GEEVAQTPKHLVRGEGQKAKLYCAPIKGHSYVFWYQQVLKNEFKFLISFQNENVFDETGMPKERFSAKCLPNSPCSLEIQATKLEDSAVYFCASSLPFRGGGDTQYFGPGTRLTVL.

DNA for the CDR3: TGTGCCAGCACCTTACTAGCGGGGAAGACAGATACGCAGTATTTT. Residues: CASTLLAGKTDTQYF. The chain combines TRBV6-5 with TRBJ2-3, with 10 bases matching TRBD2. Per germline, CDR1 MNHEY and CDR2 SVGAGI. V lost 7 bases to trimming and J lost 3 bases; unmatched junction nucleotides: 7. The CDR3 totals 15 residues.

This chain uses TRBV2 with TRBJ2-1; 10 bases fit TRBD2. This CDR3 has 15 residues. The ends lost 4 bases at V and 5 bases at J; junction bases unmatched: 5. Germline V gene data show CDR1 as SNHLY and CDR2 as FYNNEI. The CDR3 reads CASSGLLAGNNEQFF. CDR3 DNA: TGTGCCAGCAGTGGGTTACTAGCGGGGAACAATGAGCAGTTCTTC.

This clonotype has a count of ten or more. The V gene is TRBV3-1, the J gene TRBJ1-4; a weak D match, TRBD1 (5 bases). Trimming stripped 2 bases from V and 12 bases from J, with 10 bases between. The germline gives CDR1 LGHDT, CDR2 YNNKEL (reference sequence). The CDR3 runs 12 residues. The CDR3 bases are TGTGCCAGCAGCCAACGACCGGGACAACTGTTTTTT. Its protein is CASSQRPGQLFF. Drawing the rest from reference TRBV3-1 and TRBJ1-4, the complete variable domain is DTAVSQTPKYLVTQMGNDKSIKCEQNLGHDTMYWYKQDSKKFLKIMFSYNNKELIINETVPNRFSPKSPDKAHLNLHINSLELGDSAVYFCASSQRPGQLFFGSGTQLSVL.

Note on this clonotype: This clone may be a read error of a much larger clone one base away. The J gene is TRBJ1-4, the V gene TRBV7-2; D is ambiguous. Germline assignment: CDR1 SGHTA and CDR2 FQGNSA. The CDR3 totals 12 residues. With 8 bases removed from V and 10 bases from J, the gap between germline ends came to 14 bases. Here the CDR3 DNA reads TGTGCCAGCGGTTTCGTGAGCGGAAAACTGTTTTTT. Translating gives CASGFVSGKLFF.

The chain employs TRBV4-1 and TRBJ2-3, with 8 nucleotides matching TRBD1. V gave up 5 bases and J gave up 4 bases; unmatched junction bases: 17. The CDR3 has 18 residues. Germline V gene lookup returns CDR1 MGHRA and CDR2 YSYEKL. In nucleotides, the CDR3 is TGCGCCAGCAGCGCTACTGACAGGGGAGGTTTTATGGCAGATACGCAGTATTTT. Encoded protein: CASSATDRGGFMADTQYF.

In regard to this clonotype: One end of the junction does not line up with germline, which may come from a read error. The chain links TRBV27 to TRBJ1-2; D perhaps matches TRBD1 (5 bases). The germline gives CDR1 MNHEY, CDR2 SMNVEV (reference sequence). The CDR3 has 12 residues. The CDR3 region is CVSRSGLYGYTF. CDR3 sequence (DNA): TGTGTCAGCAGATCAGGGTTATATGGCTACACCTTC.

This clonotype was seen at least ten times. The V gene is TRBV9, the J gene TRBJ2-1, with D maybe TRBD1 (6 bases). V dropped 3 bases and J dropped 6 bases, with 13 bases sitting between them. The length of the CDR3 is 14 residues. Germline CDR1 and CDR2: SGDLS and YYNGEE. The CDR3 DNA follows: TGTGCCAGCAGCGCTTTGGGGGCGGGCAATGAGCAGTTCTTC. The encoded protein is CASSALGAGNEQFF.

In regard to this clonotype: A much larger clonotype is one base distant, so this may be a read error. This chain connects TRBV7-8 to TRBJ2-4; TRBD1 might be the D (5 bases). The J call is doubtful: the DNA matches TRBJ2-7 better. The CDR3 extends over 14 amino acids. Germline CDR1 and CDR2: SGHVS and FQNEAQ. CDR3 sequence reads: CTSSLGAARDEQYF. DNA of the CDR3: TGTACCAGCAGCTTAGGGGCAGCAAGGGACGAGCAGTACTTC.

This clonotype was observed a single time. Given a much more abundant clone one base away, this may be a read error. The chain couples TRBV6-6 to TRBJ2-3; D remains unclear. The length of the CDR3 is 15 residues. Germline CDR1 is MNHNY and CDR2 is SVGAGI (reference sequence). CDR3 nucleotides: TGTGCCGGCAGCCGCTCCCGACCTGGGGAAGATACGCAGTATTTT. This translates into CAGSRSRPGEDTQYF.

Many counts were recorded for this clonotype. The CDR3 coding sequence is TGTGCCAGCACCCACCCCGTATATAGACTAGCGGGGCGCACAGATACGCAGTATTTT. Its translation: CASTHPVYRLAGRTDTQYF. This chain links TRBV12-3 or TRBV12-4 with TRBJ2-3, with 11 bases identical to TRBD2. This CDR3 contains 19 residues. V shed 7 bases and J 1 base; nucleotides not matched to a gene: 16.

The genes are TRBV13 and TRBJ2-2; 10 nucleotides line up with TRBD2. Per germline, CDR1 PRHDT and CDR2 FYEKMQ (reference sequence). The CDR3 is 16 residues long. V dropped 5 bases and J dropped 0; count of bases not matched to a gene: 3. The CDR3 DNA follows: TGTGCCAGCAGCACTAGCGGGGTGTCGAACACCGGGGAGCTGTTTTTT. Translation gives CASSTSGVSNTGELFF.

This clonotype was counted between two and nine times. A much more abundant neighbour one base away suggests this may be a read error. The chain joins TRBV12-3 or TRBV12-4 to TRBJ2-4; weak D call: TRBD1 (6 bases). The J call is uncertain, as TRBJ2-7 better fits the DNA end. This CDR3 contains 13 residues. The CDR3 loop is CASKKQGVDEQYF. Written as DNA, the CDR3 is TGTGCCAGCAAAAAACAGGGTGTCGACGAGCAGTACTTC.

This clonotype was counted many times. This chain joins TRBV4-2 and TRBJ2-1, with D perhaps TRBD2 (6 bases). Germline loops: CDR1 LGHNA, CDR2 YNFKEQ. V lost 7 bases, J lost 4 bases, and 14 bases lay in between. There are 14 residues in the CDR3. CDR3 amino acids: CASTPGLSYNEQFF. The CDR3 DNA follows: TGTGCCAGCACTCCGGGACTTTCATACAATGAGCAGTTCTTC.

This clonotype was detected ten times or more. The V gene is TRBV19, the J gene TRBJ2-5; D remains ambiguous. Per germline, CDR1 LNHDA and CDR2 SQIVND (reference sequence). The V gene lost 5 bases and the J gene lost 0 bases, with 7 bases spanning the gap. The CDR3 covers 13 residues. The CDR3 sequence is CASSWLYQETQYF. For the CDR3, the DNA is TGTGCCAGTAGTTGGCTTTACCAAGAGACCCAGTACTTC.

This clonotype appeared a few times. The V gene is TRBV6-2 or TRBV6-3, the J gene TRBJ2-5; the match to TRBD2 covers 10 bases. The CDR3 contains 15 residues. The junction had 7 bases not matched to a gene; V was cut back by 5 bases and J by 4 bases. Germline values: CDR1 MNHEY, CDR2 SVGEGT. CDR3 residues: CASSDLAGARETQYF. CDR3 coding DNA: TGTGCCAGCAGTGATCTAGCGGGGGCTAGAGAGACCCAGTACTTC.

This clonotype was seen repeatedly, ten times or more. The chain recombines TRBV12-3 or TRBV12-4 with TRBJ2-5; D is unresolved. The CDR3 spans 14 residues. The germline V and J ends were trimmed by 6 bases and 5 bases, with 16 bases remaining between them. The DNA of the CDR3 is TGTGCCAGCAGCCAACCGAACCTTGAGGAGACCCAGTACTTC. It translates to CASSQPNLEETQYF.

The V and J genes are TRBV4-1 and TRBJ2-2; D remains ambiguous. In germline, CDR1 is MGHRA, CDR2 YSYEKL. Trimming cost V 2 bases and J 1 base, with 14 bases left between them. CDR3 length: 17 residues. CDR3: CASSQLRASKNTGELFF. The CDR3 coding sequence is TGCGCCAGCAGCCAACTCAGAGCAAGCAAGAACACCGGGGAGCTGTTTTTT.

This clonotype appeared a few times. V and J are TRBV4-3 and TRBJ1-1; D is perhaps TRBD1 (6 bases). V shed 6 bases and J shed 8 bases, with 19 bases lying between them. Germline CDR1 and CDR2: LGHNA and YSLEER. The CDR3 is 14 residues long. CDR3 in amino acids: CASSLETGQAEAFF. The CDR3 DNA reads as TGCGCCAGCAGTCTGGAAACAGGGCAGGCCGAAGCTTTCTTT.

This clonotype was seen a single time. The junction departs from the called germline gene at one end, perhaps through a read error. As DNA, the CDR3 is TGTGCCAGCAGTTTGGTAGGGCTAGCGGGGATCGCAGATACGGAGTATTTT. Protein: CASSLVGLAGIADTEYF. This chain joins TRBV12-3 or TRBV12-4 and TRBJ2-3; 9 bases match TRBD2. The CDR3 runs to 17 residues.

This chain connects TRBV4-3 to TRBJ1-6; D is ambiguous. The CDR3 extends over 15 amino acids. V was clipped by 1 base and J by 7 bases, with 11 bases between them. The germline V gene encodes CDR1 LGHNA and CDR2 YSLEER. The CDR3 loop reads CASSQGVWANSPLHF. The CDR3 bases are TGCGCCAGCAGCCAAGGGGTTTGGGCCAATTCACCCCTCCACTTT.

The CDR3 DNA reads as TGTGCCTGGAGTCCCTGGGACAGGGGGCGGGCTTCACCCCTCCACTTT. It yields the protein CAWSPWDRGRASPLHF. The V and J genes are TRBV30 and TRBJ1-6; 12 bases are shared with TRBD1. This CDR3 region has 16 residues. CDR1 GTSNPN and CDR2 SVGIG come from the germline V gene (reference sequence). J gave up 9 bases and V 2 bases, and 8 bases lay outside the gene matches.